Reported below is one T cell receptor (beta chain). This record belongs to a study of blood T cell repertoires in COVID-19. Study overall: PBMCs, B-cell-depleted T cells, or T cells provided the cDNA or gDNA that made up the material.

Trimming took off 3 bases at V and 0 bases at J, with 12 bases between the two ends. Per germline, CDR1 LNHDA and CDR2 SQIVND (reference sequence). The CDR3 runs to 17 residues. Using immunoSEQ multiplex PCR, the repertoire was profiled, and TCRdb retains in-frame clones only, with some absent. The sample holds 300,000 to 500,000 clones, roughly 90% seen once. Sequencing input: PBMCs or T cells enriched from blood (not recorded which). This TCR derives from a woman aged 25 to 39 with acute COVID-19. This chain connects TRBV19 to TRBJ2-6; D is possibly TRBD1 (5 bases). Written as DNA, the CDR3 is TGTGCCAGTAGTATTGGCAGGGTGTTCTCTGGGGCCAACGTCCTGACTTTC. Protein sequence: CASSIGRVFSGANVLTF.